The clone carrying this T cell receptor (beta chain) has at least ten counts. Its antigen is not identified. Gene labels here are mouse ones. The CDR3 goes on 4 residues after the read ends, and that part is filled in from the germline J gene. V was cut by 1 base and J by 3 bases, with 9 bases left in between. Germline V gene sequence: CDR1 NNHNN, CDR2 SYGAGS (reference sequence). The CDR3 length is 14 residues. This specimen comes from a study of CD8+ T cells in alopecia areata. Study-wide background: Grafts of skin from C3H/HeJ donors aged roughly 6-13 months with spontaneous alopecia went to female C3H/HeJ mice aged roughly 7-11 weeks.

Reverse transcribed after extraction, RNA yielded cDNA as the sequencing template. Using immunoSEQ multiplex PCR, the repertoire was profiled, and TCRdb retains in-frame clones only, with some absent. The sample presents 2,500 to 3,000 clones, none singletons. Study results and limitations: Clonality in lesional scalp, especially alopecia totalis/universalis, exceeded that of normal scalp.

The rearrangement links TRBV13-2 to TRBJ2-3; perhaps TRBD2 as D (5 bases). The specimen was lesional skin. This TCR came from a C3H/HeJ mouse with alopecia areata. The strain is characterized by the MHC haplotype H2-k. Partial CDR3 DNA: TGTGCCAGCGGTGATTGGGGTTGGGCAGAA. This translates into CASGDWGWAE. The CDR3 in its entirety is CASGDWGWAETLYF.